This T cell receptor beta chain emerged from a study of graft-versus-host responses after intestinal transplantation. About the research overall: After anti-thymocyte globulin induction, recipients took tacrolimus and steroids for approximately three years.

The authors processed graft tissue to release intraepithelial and lamina propria lymphocytes. The CDR3 is made up of 14 amino acids. CDR1 and CDR2 (germline): SEHNR, FQNEAQ (reference sequence). V was trimmed by 0 bases and J by 4 bases, leaving 4 bases between them. The protocol was immunoSEQ multiplex PCR, while the TCRdb copy is restricted to in-frame clones and leaves out a portion. The sample carries over 8,000 clones, about two thirds recorded once. The chain couples TRBV7-9 to TRBJ1-6; D remains ambiguous. The sequence was obtained from a human patient who received an intestinal transplant, so some T cells may come from the graft donor. The material was ileum tissue, obtained about 460 days after transplant. The DNA of the CDR3 is TGTGCCAGCAGCTTAGCCGCGTATAATTCACCCCTCCACTTT. Protein: CASSLAAYNSPLHF. The complete variable domain, with remaining parts taken from reference TRBV7-9 and TRBJ1-6, reads DTGVSQNPRHKITKRGQNVTFRCDPISEHNRLYWYRQTLGQGPEFLTYFQNEAQLEKSRLLSDRFSAERPKGSFSTLEIQRTEQGDSAMYLCASSLAAYNSPLHFGNGTRLTVT.